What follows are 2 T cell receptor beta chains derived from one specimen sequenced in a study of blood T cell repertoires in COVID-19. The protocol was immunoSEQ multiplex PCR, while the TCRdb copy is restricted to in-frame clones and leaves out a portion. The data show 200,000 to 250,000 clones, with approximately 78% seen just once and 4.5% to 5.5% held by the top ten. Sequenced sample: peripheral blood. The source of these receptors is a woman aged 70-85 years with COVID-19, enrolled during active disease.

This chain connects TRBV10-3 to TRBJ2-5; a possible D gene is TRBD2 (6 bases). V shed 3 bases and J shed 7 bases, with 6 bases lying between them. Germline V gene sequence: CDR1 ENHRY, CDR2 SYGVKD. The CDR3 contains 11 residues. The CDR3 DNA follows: TGTGCCATCAGTGACGGGGGGACCCAGTACTTC. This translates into CAISDGGTQYF.

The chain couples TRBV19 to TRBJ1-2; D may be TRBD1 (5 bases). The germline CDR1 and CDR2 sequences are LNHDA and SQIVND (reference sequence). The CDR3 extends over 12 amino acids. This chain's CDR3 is CVSTGGDYGYTF. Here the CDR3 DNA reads TGTGTCAGCACCGGGGGTGACTATGGCTACACCTTC.